This T cell receptor beta chain originates from a study of blood T cell repertoires in COVID-19. In the study overall: Sites across the United States, Italy and Spain contributed samples from acute and convalescent COVID-19.

In the authors' workflow: The assay estimated nucleated cells by amplifying reference gene primers. The protocol was immunoSEQ multiplex PCR, while the TCRdb copy is restricted to in-frame clones and leaves out a portion. V and J calls and clone size come straight from that table; D and trimming were deduced from the DNA. The sample carries a few hundred thousand clones, approximately 81% recorded once. V was clipped by 0 bases and J by 4 bases; unmatched bases: 3. CDR3 length: 14 residues. Germline V gene lookup returns CDR1 SGDLS and CDR2 YYNGEE. The participants were between about 18 and 90 years old and came from 24 US areas.

The clonotype was recovered from a woman aged 50 to 60 who had recovered from COVID-19. Material: PBMCs or T cells enriched from blood (not recorded which). The chain carries TRBV9 and TRBJ2-7; 8 bases are shared with TRBD2. In DNA, the CDR3 is TGTGCCAGCAGCGTAGGGTCTAGCGGGTACGAGCAGTACTTC. It yields the protein CASSVGSSGYEQYF.